What follows is one TCR beta chain and its context. Primers: 60 Vbeta forward and 13 Jbeta reverse. The table came from immunoSEQ multiplex PCR; TCRdb's copy has only in-frame clones and leaves some out. The sample lists about 110,000 clones, around 78% seen once, with 6.5% to 8.5% in the top ten. The sample originates from a study of cytomegalovirus exposure and HLA in healthy donors. Germline lookup yields CDR1 MGHRA and CDR2 YSYEKL. There are 16 residues in the CDR3. The V and J ends lost 0 bases and 3 bases, in that order; junction bases with no gene match: 4. This receptor was taken from a man between 25 and 39 years old in good health and CMV-seronegative. The source material was PBMCs. The V call is TRBV4-1, the J call TRBJ1-1; 10 bases match TRBD1. DNA of the CDR3: TGCGCCAGCAGCCAAGACCGACAGGGGGCGTACACTGAAGCTTTCTTT. Its translation is CASSQDRQGAYTEAFF.